This T cell receptor beta chain was found in a study of blood T cell repertoires in COVID-19. Study as a whole: Sites in the United States, Italy and Spain provided acute and convalescent COVID-19 samples. From T cells, B-cell-depleted T cells, or PBMCs came the material, which was cDNA or gDNA.

The CDR3 spans 14 residues. Looked up from germline, CDR1 is LGHNT and CDR2 is FRNRAP. Trimming took off 2 bases at V and 7 bases at J, with 14 bases between the two ends. Original handling: Estimation of nucleated cell counts relied on the amplification of reference gene primers. Clones were sequenced by immunoSEQ multiplex PCR, and TCRdb holds only the in-frame ones, with some missing. V, J and clone size derive from that table, while D and trimming were established from the DNA sequence. Of approximately 450,000 clones in the sample, approximately 90% were seen once. This TCR was recovered from a woman in her twenties or thirties with acute or convalescent COVID-19. The material sequenced was peripheral blood. The chain carries TRBV12-5 and TRBJ2-5; D is perhaps TRBD1 (7 bases). The CDR3 DNA is TGTGCTAGTGGTTTGCCCGGACAGGAGGGGACCCAGTACTTC. It yields the protein CASGLPGQEGTQYF.